Following are 18 T cell receptor beta chains from one sample sequenced in a study of T cells in Graves' hyperthyroidism and ophthalmopathy. Amplification targeted TCR beta CDR3 regions from RNA transcripts. The HTBI set primed first-round TCR CDR3 RT-PCR. TCRdb reanalysed the multiplex PCR reads using MiXCR and keeps one entry per CDR3 protein. The sample yields just under 750,000 distinct CDR3 sequences, roughly a third seen once. Sequencing was done on a sample of blood. These TCRs come from a woman in her thirties or forties with Graves' hyperthyroidism.

The J gene is TRBJ1-2, the V gene TRBV7-8, with D possibly TRBD1 on 6 matching bases. Looked up from germline, CDR1 is SGHVS and CDR2 is FQNEAQ. The CDR3 has 12 residues. V lost 8 bases and J 8 bases, leaving 15 bases between the germline ends. The CDR3 loop reads CASDHRVEGYTF. In DNA, the CDR3 is TGTGCCAGCGACCACAGGGTGGAAGGCTACACCTTC.

This clonotype has a count of ten or more. V usage is TRBV20-1 and J usage is TRBJ1-4, with a possible D match to TRBD1 (5 bases). CDR1 and CDR2 (germline): DFQATT, SNEGSKA (reference sequence). The CDR3 covers 12 residues. Trimming left V 2 bases short and J 4 bases short, with 5 bases between. The CDR3 coding sequence is TGCAGTGCTAGAAGGGGTAATGAAAAACTGTTTTTT. Protein product: CSARRGNEKLFF.

This clonotype was detected ten times or more. The rearrangement joins TRBV7-2 to TRBJ2-5, with 7 bases that match TRBD1. The ends lost 1 base at V and 7 bases at J; junction bases unmatched: 9. The CDR3 length is 15 residues. CDR1 is SGHTA and CDR2 is FQGNSA in the germline V gene. In DNA, the CDR3 is TGTGCCAGCAGCTTAGACCAGGGGGTAATGGGGACCCAGTACTTC. It translates to CASSLDQGVMGTQYF.

The chain couples TRBV25-1 to TRBJ1-4; 8 nucleotides align to TRBD1. From germline, CDR1 is MGHDK and CDR2 SYGVNS. V trimming: 1 base; J trimming: 13 bases; junction bases outside the gene matches: 2. The CDR3 is 12 residues long. Here the CDR3 reads CASSESRGRLFF. The CDR3 region has the DNA TGTGCCAGCAGTGAATCCAGGGGGCGACTGTTTTTT.

This clonotype was detected many times. The chain employs TRBV12-3 or TRBV12-4 and TRBJ1-1, with D uncertain. The CDR3 contains 14 residues. Between the trimmed V and J ends, which lost 4 bases and 1 base, there was a span of 10 bases. For the CDR3, the DNA is TGTGCCAGCAGTTGGAACGGACGGAACACTGAAGCTTTCTTT. Translated: CASSWNGRNTEAFF.

This clonotype was counted at least ten times. The chain combines TRBV19 with TRBJ2-5; possible D gene TRBD1, 5 bases. The germline gives CDR1 LNHDA, CDR2 SQIVND (reference sequence). Trimming removed 3 bases at V and 4 bases at J, with 15 bases between. The CDR3 loop spans 15 amino acids. CDR3: CASSITRDIGETQYF. In nucleotides, the CDR3 is TGTGCCAGTAGTATCACCAGGGATATAGGAGAGACCCAGTACTTC.

The V call is TRBV7-9, the J call TRBJ2-7; 9 bases line up with TRBD2. Germline lookup yields CDR1 SEHNR and CDR2 FQNEAQ (reference sequence). J was trimmed by 9 bases and V by 5 bases; bases with no gene match: 17. CDR3 length: 16 amino acids. This CDR3 reads CASSQSHGGGAARQYF. CDR3 nucleotides: TGTGCCAGCAGCCAAAGCCATGGCGGGGGGGCCGCTAGGCAGTACTTC.

This clonotype has a single count. This chain links TRBV5-1 with TRBJ1-5, with a tentative D call TRBD1 (5 bases). The CDR3 has 13 amino acids. CDR1 and CDR2 from the germline V gene are SGHRS and YFSETQ. Trimming removed 2 bases from V and 7 bases from J, with 10 bases in between. The CDR3, as DNA: TGCGCCAGCAGCTTTGAAGGGGTCCAGCCCCAGCATTTT. This codes for CASSFEGVQPQHF.

The chain joins TRBV6-2 or TRBV6-3 to TRBJ2-7, with D tentatively TRBD1 (5 bases). Germline V gene data show CDR1 as MNHEY and CDR2 as SVGEGT. V lost 5 bases and J 0 bases, leaving 14 bases between the germline ends. This CDR3 contains 15 residues. This CDR3 reads CASSTGGHSSYEQYF. CDR3 coding DNA: TGTGCCAGCAGTACCGGTGGACACAGCTCCTACGAGCAGTACTTC.

This clonotype was detected many times. J is TRBJ1-1 and V is TRBV2, with D possibly matching TRBD1 (5 bases). The CDR3 runs to 14 residues. The germline V gene has CDR1 SNHLY and CDR2 FYNNEI. V was pared by 6 bases and J by 3 bases, with 14 bases between. The CDR3 coding sequence is TGTGCCAGCAGCCCCAGACAGTACCACACTGAAGCTTTCTTT. Its protein is CASSPRQYHTEAFF.

This rearrangement joins TRBV7-2 to TRBJ1-1, with TRBD1 as a possible D gene (5 bases). The CDR3 covers 13 residues. The V end lost 1 base, the J end lost 8 bases, and 11 bases lay between the germline ends. The germline V gene has CDR1 SGHTA and CDR2 FQGNSA. CDR3 region: CASSLEGPREAFF. CDR3 DNA sequence: TGTGCCAGCAGCTTAGAGGGACCGCGCGAAGCTTTCTTT.

This clonotype was observed a handful of times. The rearrangement links TRBV10-3 to TRBJ1-2, with unresolved D. This CDR3 spans 13 amino acids. V dropped 2 bases and J dropped 1 base, with 5 bases sitting between them. Germline V gene lookup returns CDR1 ENHRY and CDR2 SYGVKD. CDR3 sequence: CAISEGDNYGYTF. The CDR3 bases are TGTGCCATCAGTGAGGGAGATAACTATGGCTACACCTTC.

This clonotype was seen more than once but under ten times. This rearrangement joins TRBV12-3 or TRBV12-4 to TRBJ2-7; weak D call: TRBD1 (6 bases). Deletions cut 5 bases from V and 5 bases from J, with 13 bases between. This CDR3 is built from 13 residues. The CDR3 sequence: CASSLFRGHEQYF. The CDR3 nucleotides are TGTGCCAGCAGTCTCTTCAGGGGCCACGAGCAGTACTTC.

V gene TRBV6-5 combines with J gene TRBJ1-5, with TRBD1 matching over 9 bases. This CDR3 contains 17 residues. The trim removed 5 bases at V and 6 bases at J, leaving 14 bases unmatched. Germline assignment: CDR1 MNHEY and CDR2 SVGAGI. The CDR3 nucleotides read TGTGCCAGCAGTCCACAGGGGGCTGGGTCTCTCGCTCAGCCCCAGCATTTT. It translates to CASSPQGAGSLAQPQHF.

This clonotype was seen more than once but under ten times. This rearrangement joins TRBV10-3 to TRBJ1-4; possibly TRBD1 for D (6 bases). Trimming cost V 10 bases and J 8 bases, with 20 bases left between them. This CDR3 is 14 amino acids long. Germline V lookup: CDR1 ENHRY, CDR2 SYGVKD. The CDR3 region is CASRRTGRDEKLFF. The CDR3 nucleotides read TGTGCCAGCAGAAGAACAGGGAGGGACGAAAAACTGTTTTTT.

This clonotype came up many times. This rearrangement joins TRBV5-5 to TRBJ2-7; no reliable D call. Germline V gene lookup returns CDR1 SGHKS and CDR2 YYEKEE (reference sequence). The CDR3 spans 11 residues. V was trimmed by 3 bases and J by 6 bases, leaving 7 bases between them. The CDR3: CASSSLSEQYF. CDR3 sequence (DNA): TGTGCCAGCAGCTCCCTGAGCGAGCAGTACTTC.

Worth noting for this clonotype: A read error may be the cause here, since a much bigger clone is one base away. J is TRBJ1-4 and V is TRBV12-3 or TRBV12-4; D gene uncertain. V dropped 5 bases and J dropped 16 bases, with 17 bases sitting between them. This CDR3 is 12 amino acids long. CDR3 in DNA: TGTGCCAGCAGTCGTCAAGGCCAGCAACCGTTTTTT. It translates to CASSRQGQQPFF.

This clonotype has ten or more counts. The chain links TRBV6-5 to TRBJ1-1, with D possibly TRBD1 on 5 matching bases. The germline V gene has CDR1 MNHEY and CDR2 SVGAGI. Trimming left V 11 bases short and J 5 bases short, with 18 bases between. The CDR3 is 13 amino acids. The CDR3 bases are TGTGCCGTCTTAGACAGTTCTCGGACTGAAGCTTTCTTT. It is translated as CAVLDSSRTEAFF.